This entry lists 27 T cell receptor beta chains sequenced from one sample in a study of blood T cell repertoires in COVID-19. Generated by immunoSEQ multiplex PCR, the TCRdb table keeps only in-frame clones and is missing some. The table records 150,000 to 180,000 clones, around 83% of them present only once. The specimen was peripheral blood. The receptors originated from a woman between 55 and 75 years old with acute or convalescent COVID-19.

The rearrangement links TRBV5-6 to TRBJ1-5; D not certain. V lost 4 bases, J lost 5 bases, and 16 bases lay in between. This CDR3 is built from 15 residues. The germline CDR1 and CDR2 sequences are SGHDT and YYEEEE. The CDR3 DNA sequence: TGTGCCAGCAGCGCCGCCGGGGTCTGGGATCAGCCCCAGCATTTT. Protein: CASSAAGVWDQPQHF.

V usage is TRBV15 and J usage is TRBJ2-1; 7 nucleotides agree with TRBD2. V lost 3 bases and J lost 1; bases outside the gene matches: 6. This CDR3 comprises 16 residues. CDR1 LNHNV and CDR2 YYDKDF come from the germline V gene (reference sequence). CDR3 sequence reads: CATSSSGRGSYNEQFF. The CDR3 DNA reads TGTGCCACCAGCAGTTCAGGGCGGGGGTCCTACAATGAGCAGTTCTTC.

The genes are TRBV30 and TRBJ1-4; weak D call: TRBD1 (6 bases). V lost 2 bases and J lost 8, with 18 bases in between. This CDR3 region has 15 residues. Germline-derived CDR1 and CDR2 are GTSNPN and SVGIG (reference sequence). The DNA for the CDR3 is TGTGCCTGGAGTCCCCGAGGGGGGGCAAGGGAAAAACTGTTTTTT. Amino acids: CAWSPRGGAREKLFF.

V usage is TRBV5-1 and J usage is TRBJ1-2; unclear D gene. CDR3 length: 15 amino acids. V was trimmed by 0 bases and J by 2 bases, leaving 11 bases between them. CDR1 SGHRS and CDR2 YFSETQ come from the germline V gene. The CDR3 here is CASSLVEGSNYGYTF. The CDR3 region has the DNA TGCGCCAGCAGCTTGGTTGAGGGATCCAACTATGGCTACACCTTC.

This chain connects TRBV7-3 to TRBJ1-1; no clear D gene. The CDR3 consists of 15 residues. V was cut by 4 bases and J by 4 bases, with 16 bases left in between. The germline gives CDR1 SGHTA, CDR2 FQGTGA. The CDR3 bases are TGTGCCAGCAGCTCCCAAGCGGGTGCGGGCACTGAAGCTTTCTTT. As protein: CASSSQAGAGTEAFF. Combining the CDR3 with reference TRBV7-3 and TRBJ1-1 gives the whole variable domain GAGVSQTPSNKVTEKGKYVELRCDPISGHTALYWYRQSLGQGPEFLIYFQGTGAADDSGLPNDRFFAVRPEGSVSTLKIQRTERGDSAVYLCASSSQAGAGTEAFFGQGTRLTVV.

At least ten counts were recorded for this clone. The chain uses TRBV7-9 and TRBJ2-5, with 7 positions matching TRBD2. Per germline, CDR1 SEHNR and CDR2 FQNEAQ (reference sequence). CDR3 size: 18 residues. With 5 bases clipped from V and 7 bases from J, the junction kept 22 bases outside the gene matches. The CDR3 spells CASSPMAPRGVSWGTQYF. For the CDR3, the DNA is TGTGCCAGCAGCCCCATGGCACCTCGGGGGGTGTCGTGGGGGACCCAGTACTTC.

The rearrangement links TRBV25-1 to TRBJ1-5; D call uncertain. Trimming removed 6 bases at V and 3 bases at J, with 15 bases between. The germline CDR1 and CDR2 sequences are MGHDK and SYGVNS. This CDR3 spans 15 amino acids. As DNA, the CDR3 is TGTGCCAGCAGACTACCCCCGAGGATCAATCAGCCCCAGCATTTT. Translation gives CASRLPPRINQPQHF.

The chain links TRBV2 to TRBJ1-5; the D gene is possibly TRBD1 (6 bases). The length of the CDR3 is 13 residues. Deletions cut 6 bases from V and 7 bases from J, with 13 bases between. Germline CDR1 is SNHLY and CDR2 is FYNNEI. The CDR3 bases are TGTGCCAGCAGCCACGAACAGGGACAGCCCCAGCATTTT. It translates to CASSHEQGQPQHF.

V usage is TRBV6-1 and J usage is TRBJ2-1; D perhaps matches TRBD1 (6 bases). Trimming removed 0 bases at V and 6 bases at J, with 9 bases between. Germline CDR1 is MNHNS and CDR2 is SASEGT. The CDR3 is 14 amino acids. CDR3 amino acids: CASSEARGGNEQFF. The CDR3 nucleotides read TGTGCCAGCAGTGAAGCCAGGGGTGGCAATGAGCAGTTCTTC.

The genes are TRBV29-1 and TRBJ1-1, with a weak D call TRBD1 (6 bases). The V gene lost 1 base and the J gene lost 5 bases, with 14 bases spanning the gap. CDR3 size: 14 residues. The V gene's germline CDR1 is SQVTM and CDR2 ANQGSEA. The CDR3 DNA follows: TGCAGCGTTGAAGGGGGGGGGCCGACTACTGAAGCTTTCTTT. It encodes CSVEGGGPTTEAFF.

The chain carries TRBV15 and TRBJ1-5; no clear D. The V and J ends lost 1 base and 3 bases respectively, with 10 bases between them. CDR3 length: 15 residues. Germline-derived CDR1 and CDR2 are LNHNV and YYDKDF (reference sequence). The CDR3 loop reads CATSRAQVPNQPQHF. The CDR3 coding sequence is TGTGCCACCAGCAGAGCCCAGGTACCCAATCAGCCCCAGCATTTT.

The chain carries TRBV3-1 (or the pseudogene TRBV3-2) and TRBJ2-1, with 11 bases that match TRBD2. The junction had 3 bases not matched to a gene; V was cut back by 4 bases and J by 4 bases. Germline assignment: CDR1 LGHDT and CDR2 YNNKEL (reference sequence). The CDR3 is 15 residues long. CDR3 sequence reads: CASSRTSGSYNEQFF. DNA for the CDR3: TGTGCCAGCAGCCGGACTAGCGGGTCTTACAATGAGCAGTTCTTC.

This clone was detected only a few times. The rearrangement uses TRBV29-1 and TRBJ1-4; 7 nucleotides agree with TRBD1. The CDR3 has 13 residues. With 4 bases clipped from V and 7 bases from J, the junction kept 6 bases outside the gene matches. Germline CDR1 reads SQVTM; CDR2 reads ANQGSEA. Written as DNA, the CDR3 is TGCAGCGTTGTCCGGGACAGAGGTGAAAAACTGTTTTTT. Translating it yields CSVVRDRGEKLFF.

This chain uses TRBV19 with TRBJ1-3; 7 nucleotides align to TRBD1. Germline CDR1 and CDR2: LNHDA and SQIVND (reference sequence). The CDR3 runs 15 residues. The ends lost 6 bases at V and 0 bases at J; junction bases unmatched: 5. The CDR3 region is CASRPGDSSGNTIYF. CDR3 bases: TGTGCCAGTAGACCAGGGGACAGCTCTGGAAACACCATATATTTT.

This chain links TRBV7-3 with TRBJ2-5, with TRBD2 identical over 12 bases. The CDR3 runs 15 residues. Germline lookup yields CDR1 SGHTA and CDR2 FQGTGA. J lost 8 bases, V lost 5 bases, and 9 bases had no gene match. This chain's CDR3 is CASSLGLAGSFTQYF. CDR3 coding DNA: TGTGCCAGCAGCCTGGGACTAGCGGGCTCCTTCACCCAGTACTTC.

The V and J genes are TRBV7-9 and TRBJ1-3; 7 bases agree with TRBD1. The junction had 10 bases not matched to a gene; V was cut back by 5 bases and J by 3 bases. This CDR3 contains 16 residues. Germline CDR1 is SEHNR and CDR2 is FQNEAQ (reference sequence). CDR3 DNA: TGTGCCAGCAGCGGAAGGGGGCAGACGAATGGAAACACCATATATTTT. Translation gives CASSGRGQTNGNTIYF. Full variable domain (rest looked up from reference TRBV7-9 and TRBJ1-3): DTGVSQNPRHKITKRGQNVTFRCDPISEHNRLYWYRQTLGQGPEFLTYFQNEAQLEKSRLLSDRFSAERPKGSFSTLEIQRTEQGDSAMYLCASSGRGQTNGNTIYFGEGSWLTVV.

V and J are TRBV30 and TRBJ1-1; 7 bases are a match to TRBD1. Germline lookup yields CDR1 GTSNPN and CDR2 SVGIG (reference sequence). Losses at the gene ends were 0 bases for V and 3 bases for J; bases not matched to a gene: 4. The CDR3 spans 14 residues. The CDR3 nucleotides are TGTGCCTGGAGTGTGGTAGGGGGCGACACTGAAGCTTTCTTT. Translating gives CAWSVVGGDTEAFF.

Notes on this clone: The junction departs from the called germline gene at one end, perhaps through a read error. V and J are TRBV28 and TRBJ1-2; a possible D gene is TRBD1 (5 bases). The CDR3 sequence is 15 residues long. Looked up from germline, CDR1 is MDHEN and CDR2 is SYDVKM. The CDR3 protein is CASSLTGTGNYGYTF. CDR3 nucleotides: TGCGCCAGCAGTTTGACCGGGACTGGTAACTATGGCTACACCTTC.

The chain couples TRBV2 to TRBJ1-5; D gene unclear. With 8 bases removed from V and 2 bases from J, the gap between germline ends came to 13 bases. Germline CDR1 and CDR2: SNHLY and FYNNEI. The CDR3 totals 14 residues. In DNA, the CDR3 is TGTGCCAGCTCGGGAGGGTTGGGCAATCAGCCCCAGCATTTT. Its translation is CASSGGLGNQPQHF. The full variable domain, completed using reference TRBV2 and TRBJ1-5, is EPEVTQTPSHQVTQMGQEVILRCVPISNHLYFYWYRQILGQKVEFLVSFYNNEISEKSEIFDDQFSVERPDGSNFTLKIRSTKLEDSAMYFCASSGGLGNQPQHFGDGTRLSIL.

The genes are TRBV4-1 and TRBJ2-1, with D uncertain. Trimming stripped 0 bases from V and 4 bases from J, with 13 bases between. This CDR3 region has 16 residues. CDR1 is MGHRA, CDR2 YSYEKL, per germline. The CDR3 sequence: CASSQDTVAEYNEQFF. The DNA of the CDR3 is TGCGCCAGCAGCCAAGATACTGTCGCGGAGTACAATGAGCAGTTCTTC.

This clone occurred once. The V and J genes are TRBV4-1 and TRBJ1-5; 8 nucleotides match TRBD1. The CDR3 is 15 amino acids. Germline values: CDR1 MGHRA, CDR2 YSYEKL. V shed 0 bases and J 9 bases; nucleotides not matched to a gene: 7. CDR3 residues: CASSQEGQGGSPQHF. In DNA, the CDR3 is TGCGCCAGCAGCCAAGAAGGACAGGGCGGGTCGCCCCAGCATTTT.

The rearrangement links TRBV27 to TRBJ2-7; 13 bases are a match to TRBD2. This CDR3 is built from 17 residues. Germline assignment: CDR1 MNHEY and CDR2 SMNVEV (reference sequence). With V trimmed by 5 bases and J by 3 bases, 10 bases remained unmatched. CDR3 nucleotide sequence: TGTGCCAGCAGTCCCCTAGGGACTAGCGGGGAGCGCTACGAGCAGTACTTC. It is translated as CASSPLGTSGERYEQYF.

This chain uses TRBV7-9 with TRBJ1-5, with D perhaps matching TRBD1 (5 bases). The CDR3 is 12 residues long. From germline, CDR1 is SEHNR and CDR2 FQNEAQ (reference sequence). Trimming stripped 10 bases from V and 6 bases from J, with 13 bases between. This CDR3 is CATGGAAQPQHF. The CDR3 nucleotides are TGTGCCACCGGCGGGGCGGCTCAGCCCCAGCATTTT.

The CDR3 nucleotides read TGCGCCAGCACAAGGGTCCCGGGGTATAGCTATGGCTACACCTTC. Translation: CASTRVPGYSYGYTF. The chain combines TRBV5-1 with TRBJ1-2; no clear D gene. CDR1 SGHRS and CDR2 YFSETQ come from the germline V gene. V lost 6 bases and J 4 bases, leaving 19 bases between the germline ends. This CDR3 comprises 15 residues.

This chain joins TRBV11-2 and TRBJ2-1; D gene ambiguous. Trimming shortened V by 1 base and J by 8 bases, and 9 bases separated the two germline ends. The CDR3 spans 13 residues. Germline values: CDR1 SGHAT, CDR2 FQNNGV. The CDR3 nucleotides are TGTGCCAGCAGCTTAGGGGCTTTCGATGAGCAGTTCTTC. It yields the protein CASSLGAFDEQFF. Full variable domain (outside the CDR3, taken from reference TRBV11-2 and TRBJ2-1): EAGVAQSPRYKIIEKRQSVAFWCNPISGHATLYWYQQILGQGPKLLIQFQNNGVVDDSQLPKDRFSAERLKGVDSTLKIQPAKLEDSAVYLCASSLGAFDEQFFGPGTRLTVL.

The V call is TRBV7-9, the J call TRBJ2-3; D unclear. There are 15 residues in the CDR3. Germline V CDR1 and CDR2: SEHNR, FQNEAQ (reference sequence). The ends were cut back, 1 base at V and 2 bases at J, with 10 bases in the middle. In nucleotides, the CDR3 is TGTGCCAGCAGCTTAGGGGTAACAGTCACAGATACGCAGTATTTT. It translates to CASSLGVTVTDTQYF. The complete variable domain, with remaining parts taken from reference TRBV7-9 and TRBJ2-3, reads DTGVSQNPRHKITKRGQNVTFRCDPISEHNRLYWYRQTLGQGPEFLTYFQNEAQLEKSRLLSDRFSAERPKGSFSTLEIQRTEQGDSAMYLCASSLGVTVTDTQYFGPGTRLTVL.

The chain carries TRBV11-2 and TRBJ1-4, with 7 positions matching TRBD1. V dropped 5 bases and J dropped 8; count of bases not matched to a gene: 8. This CDR3 comprises 14 residues. CDR1 and CDR2 from the germline V gene are SGHAT and FQNNGV. CDR3: CASSQTSRGEKLFF. In DNA, the CDR3 is TGTGCCAGCAGCCAAACGTCCAGGGGGGAAAAACTGTTTTTT.